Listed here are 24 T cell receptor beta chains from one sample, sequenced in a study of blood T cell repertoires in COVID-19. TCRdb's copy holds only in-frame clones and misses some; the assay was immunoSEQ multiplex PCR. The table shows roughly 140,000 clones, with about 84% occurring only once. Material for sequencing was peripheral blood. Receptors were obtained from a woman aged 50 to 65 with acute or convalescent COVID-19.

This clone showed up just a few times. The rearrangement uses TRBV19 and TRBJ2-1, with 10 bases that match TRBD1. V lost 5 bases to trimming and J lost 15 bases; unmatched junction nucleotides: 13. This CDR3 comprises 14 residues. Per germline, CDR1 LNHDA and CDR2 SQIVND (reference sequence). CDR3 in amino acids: CASSSRDRGGIGFF. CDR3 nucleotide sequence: TGTGCCAGTAGTTCCCGGGACAGGGGCGGAATAGGGTTCTTC.

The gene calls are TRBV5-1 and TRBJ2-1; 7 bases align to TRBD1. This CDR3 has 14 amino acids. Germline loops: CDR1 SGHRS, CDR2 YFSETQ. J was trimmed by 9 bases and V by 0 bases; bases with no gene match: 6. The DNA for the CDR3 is TGCGCCAGCAGCTTGGGGCAGGGGGTCGGTGAGCAGTTCTTC. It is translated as CASSLGQGVGEQFF.

For the CDR3, the DNA is TGCAGCGTTCTTAGCGGGGGGCGACCTAGCACAGATACGCAGTATTTT. Protein product: CSVLSGGRPSTDTQYF. The chain couples TRBV29-1 to TRBJ2-3, with 10 bases aligning to TRBD2. Trimming removed 5 bases from V and 0 bases from J; junction bases left unmatched: 8. Germline V gene data show CDR1 as SQVTM and CDR2 as ANQGSEA. CDR3 size: 16 residues.

CDR3 in DNA: TGTGCCAGCAGCCAAGATTACGGCGGGGGAAGCTCGCACGAGCAGTACTTC. Translated: CASSQDYGGGSSHEQYF. The chain carries TRBV3-1 (or the pseudogene TRBV3-2) and TRBJ2-7; TRBD2 agrees at 7 bases. V lost 0 bases to trimming and J lost 5 bases; unmatched junction nucleotides: 13. The CDR3 is 17 residues long. In germline, CDR1 is LGHDT, CDR2 YNNKEL (reference sequence).

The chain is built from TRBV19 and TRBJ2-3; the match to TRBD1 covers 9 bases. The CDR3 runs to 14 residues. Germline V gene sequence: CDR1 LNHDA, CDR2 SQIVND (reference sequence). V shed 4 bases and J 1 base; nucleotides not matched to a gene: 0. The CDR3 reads CASSRTGGTDTQYF. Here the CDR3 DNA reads TGTGCCAGTAGTAGGACAGGGGGCACAGATACGCAGTATTTT.

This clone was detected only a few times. As DNA, the CDR3 is TGTGCCAGCAGCCCCGGGACAGGGAACACCGGGGAGCTGTTTTTT. Translation gives CASSPGTGNTGELFF. The rearrangement joins TRBV7-9 to TRBJ2-2, with 8 bases fitting TRBD1. The V and J ends lost 5 bases and 1 base, in that order; junction bases with no gene match: 3. Germline assignment: CDR1 SEHNR and CDR2 FQNEAQ (reference sequence). The CDR3 is made up of 15 amino acids.

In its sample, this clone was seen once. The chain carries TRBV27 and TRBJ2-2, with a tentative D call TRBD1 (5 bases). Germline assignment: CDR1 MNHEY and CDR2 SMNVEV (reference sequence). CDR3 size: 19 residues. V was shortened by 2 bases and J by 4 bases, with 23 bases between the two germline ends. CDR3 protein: CASSLTRSGRNRRTGELFF. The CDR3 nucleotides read TGTGCCAGCAGTTTAACCCGTTCTGGTAGAAACAGGCGCACCGGGGAGCTGTTTTTT.

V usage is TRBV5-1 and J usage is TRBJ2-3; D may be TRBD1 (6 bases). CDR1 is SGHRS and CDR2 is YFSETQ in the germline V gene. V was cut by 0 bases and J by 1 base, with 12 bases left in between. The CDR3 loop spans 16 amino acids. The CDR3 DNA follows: TGCGCCAGCAGCTTGGGGGCAGGGGCGGGCACAGATACGCAGTATTTT. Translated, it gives CASSLGAGAGTDTQYF.

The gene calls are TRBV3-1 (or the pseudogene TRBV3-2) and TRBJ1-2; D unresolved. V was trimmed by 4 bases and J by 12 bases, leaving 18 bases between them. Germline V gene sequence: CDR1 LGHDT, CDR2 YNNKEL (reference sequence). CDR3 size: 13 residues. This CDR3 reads CASSPPSHREHTF. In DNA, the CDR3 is TGTGCCAGCAGCCCGCCGTCCCACCGGGAGCACACCTTC.

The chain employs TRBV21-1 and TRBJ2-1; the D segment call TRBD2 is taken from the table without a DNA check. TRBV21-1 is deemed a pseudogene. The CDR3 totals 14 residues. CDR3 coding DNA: TGTGCCAGCACCCTAAGAGCGGCATACAATGAGCAGTTCTTC. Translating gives CASTLRAAYNEQFF.

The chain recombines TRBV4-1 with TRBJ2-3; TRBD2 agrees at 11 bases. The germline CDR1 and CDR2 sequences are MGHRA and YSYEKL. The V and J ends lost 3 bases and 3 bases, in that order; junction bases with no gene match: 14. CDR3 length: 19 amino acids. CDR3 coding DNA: TGCGCCAGCAGCCACGGGTCTATAGCGGGGGGGCCGGGAACAGATACGCAGTATTTT. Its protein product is CASSHGSIAGGPGTDTQYF.

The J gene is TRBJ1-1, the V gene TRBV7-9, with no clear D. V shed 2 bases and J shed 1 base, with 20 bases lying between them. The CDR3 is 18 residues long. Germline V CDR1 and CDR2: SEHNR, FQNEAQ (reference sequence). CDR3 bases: TGTGCCAGCAGCTTACCGGGGATCGGAGCAAGATGGAACACTGAAGCTTTCTTT. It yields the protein CASSLPGIGARWNTEAFF.

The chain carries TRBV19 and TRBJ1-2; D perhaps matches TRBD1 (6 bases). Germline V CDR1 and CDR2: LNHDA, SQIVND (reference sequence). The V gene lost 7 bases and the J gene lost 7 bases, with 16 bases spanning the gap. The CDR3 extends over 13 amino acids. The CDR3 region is CASIRGQGFGYTF. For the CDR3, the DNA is TGTGCCAGTATCAGAGGGCAGGGGTTTGGCTACACCTTC.

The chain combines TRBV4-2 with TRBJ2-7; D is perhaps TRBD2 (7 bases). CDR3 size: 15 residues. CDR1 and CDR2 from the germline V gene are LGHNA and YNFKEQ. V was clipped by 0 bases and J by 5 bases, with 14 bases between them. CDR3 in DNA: TGTGCCAGCAGCCAAGAGAGGGGAGGGGGGCACGAGCAGTACTTC. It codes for CASSQERGGGHEQYF.

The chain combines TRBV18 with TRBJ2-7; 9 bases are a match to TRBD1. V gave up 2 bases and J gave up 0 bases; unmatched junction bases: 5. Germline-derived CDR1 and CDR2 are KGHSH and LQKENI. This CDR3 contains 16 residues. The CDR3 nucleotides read TGTGCCAGCTCACCATTCGGACAGGGGTCCTCCTACGAGCAGTACTTC. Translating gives CASSPFGQGSSYEQYF.

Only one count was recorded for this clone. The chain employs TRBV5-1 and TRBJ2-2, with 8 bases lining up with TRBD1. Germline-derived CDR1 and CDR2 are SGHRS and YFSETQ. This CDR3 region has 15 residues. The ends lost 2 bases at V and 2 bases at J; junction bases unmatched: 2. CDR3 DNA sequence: TGCGCCAGCAGCTTCGACAGGGGCAACACCGGGGAGCTGTTTTTT. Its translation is CASSFDRGNTGELFF.

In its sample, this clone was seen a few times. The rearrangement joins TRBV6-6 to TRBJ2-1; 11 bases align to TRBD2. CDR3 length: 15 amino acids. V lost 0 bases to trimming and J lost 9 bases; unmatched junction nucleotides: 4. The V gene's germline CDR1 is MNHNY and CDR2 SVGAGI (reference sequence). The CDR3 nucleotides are TGTGCCAGCAGTTACTCTAGCGGGGGGGTAAGTGAGCAGTTCTTC. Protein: CASSYSSGGVSEQFF.

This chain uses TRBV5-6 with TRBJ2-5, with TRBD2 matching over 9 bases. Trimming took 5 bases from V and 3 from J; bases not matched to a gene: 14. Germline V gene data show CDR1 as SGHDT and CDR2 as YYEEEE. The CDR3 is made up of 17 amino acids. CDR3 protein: CASRVLLSGGIEETQYF. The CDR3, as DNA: TGTGCCAGCAGGGTGCTATTAAGCGGGGGGATAGAAGAGACCCAGTACTTC.

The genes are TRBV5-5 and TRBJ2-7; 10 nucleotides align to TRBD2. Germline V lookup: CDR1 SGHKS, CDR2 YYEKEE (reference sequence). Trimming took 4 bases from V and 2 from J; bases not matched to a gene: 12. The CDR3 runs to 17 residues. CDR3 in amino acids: CASSPKRASGGTYEQYF. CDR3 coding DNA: TGTGCCAGCAGCCCTAAACGGGCTAGCGGGGGAACCTACGAGCAGTACTTC.

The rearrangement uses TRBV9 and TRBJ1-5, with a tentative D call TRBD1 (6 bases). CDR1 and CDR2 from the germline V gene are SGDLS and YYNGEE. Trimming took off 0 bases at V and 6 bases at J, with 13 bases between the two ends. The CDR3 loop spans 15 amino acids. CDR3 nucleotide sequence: TGTGCCAGCAGCGTAGGTACAGGGAATAGTCAGCCCCAGCATTTT. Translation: CASSVGTGNSQPQHF.

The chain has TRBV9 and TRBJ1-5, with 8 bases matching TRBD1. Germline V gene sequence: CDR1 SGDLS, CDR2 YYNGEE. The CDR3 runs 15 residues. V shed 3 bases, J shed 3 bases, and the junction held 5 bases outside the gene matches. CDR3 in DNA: TGTGCCAGCAGCGAGACAGGGGCCATCAATCAGCCCCAGCATTTT. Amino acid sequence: CASSETGAINQPQHF.

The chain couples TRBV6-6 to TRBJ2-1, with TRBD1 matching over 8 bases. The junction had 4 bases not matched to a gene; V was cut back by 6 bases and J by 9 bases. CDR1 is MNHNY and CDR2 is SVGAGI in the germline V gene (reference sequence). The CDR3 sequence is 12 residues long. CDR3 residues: CASRLQGGEQFF. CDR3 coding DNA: TGTGCCAGCAGACTACAGGGGGGTGAGCAGTTCTTC.

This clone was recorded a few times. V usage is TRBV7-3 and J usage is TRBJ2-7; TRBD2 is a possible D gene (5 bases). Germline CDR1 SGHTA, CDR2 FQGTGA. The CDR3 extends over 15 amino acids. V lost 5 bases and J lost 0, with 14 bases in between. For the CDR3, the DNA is TGTGCCAGCAGCCCGGGGTCGGGGAGCTCCTACGAGCAGTACTTC. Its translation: CASSPGSGSSYEQYF.

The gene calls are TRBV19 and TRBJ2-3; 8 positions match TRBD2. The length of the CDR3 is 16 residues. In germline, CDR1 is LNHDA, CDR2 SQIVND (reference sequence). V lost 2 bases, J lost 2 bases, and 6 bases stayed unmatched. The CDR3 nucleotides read TGTGCCAGTAGTATACCGGCGGGGGGAGTCACAGATACGCAGTATTTT. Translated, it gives CASSIPAGGVTDTQYF.